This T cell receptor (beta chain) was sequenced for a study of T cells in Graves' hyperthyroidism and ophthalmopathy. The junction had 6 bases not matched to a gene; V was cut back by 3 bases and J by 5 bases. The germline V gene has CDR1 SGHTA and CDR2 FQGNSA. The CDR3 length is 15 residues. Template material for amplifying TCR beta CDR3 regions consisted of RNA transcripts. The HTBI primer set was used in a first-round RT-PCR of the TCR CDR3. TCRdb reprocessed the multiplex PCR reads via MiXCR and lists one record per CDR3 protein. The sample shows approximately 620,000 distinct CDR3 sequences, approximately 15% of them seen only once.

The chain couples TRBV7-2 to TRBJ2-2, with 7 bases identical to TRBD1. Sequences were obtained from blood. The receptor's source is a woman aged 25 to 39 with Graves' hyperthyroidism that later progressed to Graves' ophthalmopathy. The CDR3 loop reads CASSLARGLTGELFF. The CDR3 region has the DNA TGTGCCAGCAGCTTGGCCAGGGGGTTAACCGGGGAGCTGTTTTTT.